These 15 T cell receptor beta chains were all obtained from the same sample, sequenced in a study of beta chain features in type 1 diabetes (dated by TCRdb to between 2017 and 2018). Library preparation used the immunoSEQ multiplex PCR assay. The High Capacity cDNA Reverse Transcription Kit was used to reverse transcribe all of the isolated RNA, meaning that expressed TCRB transcripts were what got sequenced. This immuneACCESS table, as held by TCRdb, lists in-frame sequences with V and J called but not all clones. Of the missing ones, under half trace to an unresolved V gene in checked studies; the others have no known cause. The sample profile shows 140,000 to 150,000 clones; roughly 50% of them were found once. The ten largest clones add up to under 0.45% of the sample. The sample taken for sequencing was Tregs from blood. The sample's cell subset or site label, in plain terms: regulatory CD4+ T cells. The receptors shown here come from a man aged 18 to 30 in good health.

V is TRBV7-2 and J is TRBJ1-2; D possibly corresponds to TRBD1 (5 bases). Germline-derived CDR1 and CDR2 are SGHTA and FQGNSA. V lost 2 bases and J 2 bases, leaving 9 bases between the germline ends. There are 14 residues in the CDR3. CDR3 residues: CASSLTQGNYGYTF. The CDR3 bases are TGTGCCAGCAGCTTAACGCAGGGCAACTATGGCTACACCTTC.

The genes are TRBV5-1 and TRBJ2-1, with 8 bases aligning to TRBD1. Germline V CDR1 and CDR2: SGHRS, YFSETQ. V gave up 4 bases and J gave up 3 bases; unmatched junction bases: 9. This CDR3 region has 16 residues. The chain's CDR3 is CASSRGGTGIYNEQFF. CDR3 nucleotide sequence: TGCGCCAGCAGCCGAGGCGGGACAGGTATCTACAATGAGCAGTTCTTC. Looking up the rest from reference TRBV5-1 and TRBJ2-1 gives the full variable domain: KAGVTQTPRYLIKTRGQQVTLSCSPISGHRSVSWYQQTPGQGLQFLFEYFSETQRNKGNFPGRFSGRQFSNSRSEMNVSTLELGDSALYLCASSRGGTGIYNEQFFGPGTRLTVL.

The chain carries TRBV7-9 and TRBJ2-1, with D hard to call. Looked up from germline, CDR1 is SEHNR and CDR2 is FQNEAQ (reference sequence). The CDR3 extends over 14 amino acids. Between the trimmed V and J ends, which lost 1 base and 4 bases, there was a span of 8 bases. CDR3 in DNA: TGTGCCAGCAGCTTAGAAAGCCGGTACAATGAGCAGTTCTTC. Protein product: CASSLESRYNEQFF.

This chain connects TRBV7-9 to TRBJ1-5; D might be TRBD1 (6 bases). CDR1 and CDR2 from the germline V gene are SEHNR and FQNEAQ (reference sequence). The CDR3 runs to 14 residues. V gave up 5 bases and J gave up 5 bases, with 13 bases separating them. The CDR3 DNA follows: TGTGCCAGCAGCCGGGGGGGGGCGGATCAGCCCCAGCATTTT. Protein: CASSRGGADQPQHF.

The chain recombines TRBV30 with TRBJ1-6, with D uncertain. The V gene's germline CDR1 is GTSNPN and CDR2 SVGIG (reference sequence). V was trimmed by 2 bases and J by 9 bases, leaving 14 bases between them. The CDR3 runs 14 residues. CDR3 nucleotides: TGTGCCTGGAGTCTTCGGACTCGGGGTTCACCCCTCCACTTT. Amino acid sequence: CAWSLRTRGSPLHF.

The J gene is TRBJ1-5, the V gene TRBV4-1; D gene unclear. The germline V gene encodes CDR1 MGHRA and CDR2 YSYEKL. CDR3 length: 16 residues. V was cut by 1 base and J by 4 bases, with 14 bases left in between. CDR3 in amino acids: CASSQVPGGSNQPQHF. DNA for the CDR3: TGCGCCAGCAGCCAAGTTCCGGGAGGCTCAAATCAGCCCCAGCATTTT.

V and J are TRBV6-5 and TRBJ2-2, with 7 bases aligning to TRBD1. V shed 6 bases, J shed 4 bases, and the junction held 5 bases outside the gene matches. Per the germline V gene, CDR1 is MNHEY and CDR2 is SVGAGI. This CDR3 spans 14 amino acids. As DNA, the CDR3 is TGTGCCAGCAGCCTAACAGGGGCCACCGGGGAGCTGTTTTTT. Amino acids: CASSLTGATGELFF.

The V call is TRBV6-5, the J call TRBJ1-1; possibly TRBD1 for D (6 bases). Per germline, CDR1 MNHEY and CDR2 SVGAGI. The CDR3 is 13 residues long. V lost 4 bases, J lost 5 bases, and 11 bases lay in between. The CDR3 region is CASSFRTGTEAFF. The CDR3 DNA is TGTGCCAGCAGTTTCCGAACAGGGACTGAAGCTTTCTTT.

This clone was seen more than once but under ten times. The rearrangement uses TRBV27 and TRBJ2-7; TRBD1 might be the D (6 bases). The germline CDR1 and CDR2 sequences are MNHEY and SMNVEV (reference sequence). The V gene lost 1 base and the J gene lost 3 bases, with 10 bases spanning the gap. The length of the CDR3 is 14 residues. CDR3 nucleotide sequence: TGTGCCAGCAGTTTATTTGGCAGGGGCTACGAGCAGTACTTC. As protein: CASSLFGRGYEQYF.

J is TRBJ2-3 and V is TRBV7-2; D may be TRBD1 (5 bases). The V end was cut by 3 bases, the J end by 4 bases, with 14 bases between. Looked up from germline, CDR1 is SGHTA and CDR2 is FQGNSA. CDR3 length: 15 residues. The CDR3 sequence is CASSFRIIGADTQYF. CDR3 coding DNA: TGTGCCAGCAGCTTTAGAATAATAGGGGCAGATACGCAGTATTTT.

This clone was counted between two and nine times. Here the CDR3 reads CASSPQFRGQGYTF. CDR3 coding DNA: TGTGCCAGCTCACCTCAATTCAGGGGACAGGGCTACACCTTC. The rearrangement uses TRBV18 and TRBJ1-2, with 7 positions matching TRBD1. Germline V gene lookup returns CDR1 KGHSH and CDR2 LQKENI. Trimming cost V 3 bases and J 8 bases; bases outside gene matches: 9. CDR3 length: 14 residues.

The rearrangement joins TRBV7-3 to TRBJ1-1; no definite D call. The CDR3 sequence is 14 residues long. Germline CDR1 SGHTA, CDR2 FQGTGA. Trimming cost V 2 bases and J 7 bases, with 14 bases left between them. CDR3 in amino acids: CASSLVEGRGEAFF. The CDR3 bases are TGTGCCAGCAGCTTAGTTGAGGGTCGAGGTGAAGCTTTCTTT.

The V and J genes are TRBV2 and TRBJ1-4; 10 nucleotides match TRBD1. V shed 8 bases, J shed 10 bases, and the junction held 10 bases outside the gene matches. This CDR3 has 14 amino acids. Per the germline V gene, CDR1 is SNHLY and CDR2 is FYNNEI. In DNA, the CDR3 is TGTGCCAGCTCGCCGGGACAGGGGTTGGGAAAACTGTTTTTT. It codes for CASSPGQGLGKLFF.

CDR3 DNA: TGTGCCAGCAGTTGGGACAGTCTCTCTGGAAACACCATATATTTT. This gives the protein CASSWDSLSGNTIYF. The chain uses TRBV9 and TRBJ1-3; 7 nucleotides line up with TRBD1. The length of the CDR3 is 15 residues. Unmatched junction bases numbered 5, after V lost 5 bases and J lost 0 bases. Germline CDR1 and CDR2: SGDLS and YYNGEE.

This clone was detected only a few times. The rearrangement links TRBV18 to TRBJ2-7; 7 nucleotides agree with TRBD1. CDR3 size: 16 residues. From germline, CDR1 is KGHSH and CDR2 LQKENI. Germline trimming cut 6 bases from V and 1 base from J; bases unmatched to any gene: 12. The CDR3 is CASSPAADRLSYEQYF. CDR3 sequence (DNA): TGTGCCAGCTCCCCGGCGGCGGACAGGCTATCCTACGAGCAGTACTTC.